The entry below gives a single T cell receptor (beta chain) sequence along with its context. The antigen it recognizes is unknown. No much larger clone exists at a distance of one base, and base qualities are not known. The immunoSEQ Assay, a bias-controlled multiplex PCR, was used to amplify TCRbeta CDR3 regions from genomic DNA. The authors' analysis ran thus. The number of nucleated cells in each sample was estimated by amplification of reference gene primers within the assay. To quantify the absolute abundance of each unique TCRbeta CDR3 rearrangement, sequence reads were collapsed and filtered. Productive Simpson clonality was computed per sample as the square root of Simpson's diversity index over productive rearrangements. The table was pulled from immuneACCESS by TCRdb, which kept in-frame rearrangements only. Such tables lose some clones; where checked, under half of the loss comes from unresolved V genes, and the rest has no known cause. The DNA gave D and trimming, while V, J and clone size come from that table. The sample includes 70,000 to 95,000 clones, with 65% to 85% observed a single time. 1.8% of the sample is taken by the ten largest.

Its CDR3 holds 14 amino acids, cysteine through phenylalanine. Just the 42-base CDR3 DNA is kept, in frame starting at base 1. As encoded in the germline V gene, CDR1 is SQVTM while CDR2 is ANQGSEA. V trim: 4 bases; J trim: 4 bases; unmatched bases: 5. This entry comes from a study of blood T cell repertoires in COVID-19 (dated by TCRdb to 2018 to 2021). Some background on the complete study: Collaborator samples came from the United States, Italy and Spain and covered acute and convalescent phases of COVID-19. The prospective study material was composed of cDNA or gDNA derived from T cells, B-cell-depleted T cells, or PBMCs. Subjects who had been exposed to COVID-19, were actively infected with it, or had recovered from it provided the deeply sampled blood TCRbeta repertoires that made up the dataset. A de-identified subject ID, COVID-19 status, age in years and sex were almost always included in the sample metadata. Samples came from the ongoing ImmuneRACE study (first 160 participants) plus 1,254 subjects from 6 global collaborators. The repertoires were made available in a free public database intended to serve as a resource for research on the immune response to SARS-CoV-2. Where available, HLA class I and class II types were taken from metadata supplied by the sample provider and were not determined by assay-based typing. The study at large found these results: Clinical and demographic metadata were provided uncurated, with the amount varying by source and participant.

Collaborating institutions collected whole blood in K2EDTA tubes following their own protocols. Collaborator samples were shipped for TCRbeta analysis as frozen whole blood, isolated PBMCs, or DNA extracted from either sample type. The source is a woman aged 60 to 75 with acute or convalescent COVID-19. Sequenced input: peripheral blood. Recombination connected TRBV29-1 to TRBJ2-1, and 9 junctional nucleotides match TRBD2. The CDR3 protein: CSVGLAATYNEQFF. The sequence in DNA is TGCAGCGTTGGACTAGCGGCCACTTACAATGAGCAGTTCTTC.